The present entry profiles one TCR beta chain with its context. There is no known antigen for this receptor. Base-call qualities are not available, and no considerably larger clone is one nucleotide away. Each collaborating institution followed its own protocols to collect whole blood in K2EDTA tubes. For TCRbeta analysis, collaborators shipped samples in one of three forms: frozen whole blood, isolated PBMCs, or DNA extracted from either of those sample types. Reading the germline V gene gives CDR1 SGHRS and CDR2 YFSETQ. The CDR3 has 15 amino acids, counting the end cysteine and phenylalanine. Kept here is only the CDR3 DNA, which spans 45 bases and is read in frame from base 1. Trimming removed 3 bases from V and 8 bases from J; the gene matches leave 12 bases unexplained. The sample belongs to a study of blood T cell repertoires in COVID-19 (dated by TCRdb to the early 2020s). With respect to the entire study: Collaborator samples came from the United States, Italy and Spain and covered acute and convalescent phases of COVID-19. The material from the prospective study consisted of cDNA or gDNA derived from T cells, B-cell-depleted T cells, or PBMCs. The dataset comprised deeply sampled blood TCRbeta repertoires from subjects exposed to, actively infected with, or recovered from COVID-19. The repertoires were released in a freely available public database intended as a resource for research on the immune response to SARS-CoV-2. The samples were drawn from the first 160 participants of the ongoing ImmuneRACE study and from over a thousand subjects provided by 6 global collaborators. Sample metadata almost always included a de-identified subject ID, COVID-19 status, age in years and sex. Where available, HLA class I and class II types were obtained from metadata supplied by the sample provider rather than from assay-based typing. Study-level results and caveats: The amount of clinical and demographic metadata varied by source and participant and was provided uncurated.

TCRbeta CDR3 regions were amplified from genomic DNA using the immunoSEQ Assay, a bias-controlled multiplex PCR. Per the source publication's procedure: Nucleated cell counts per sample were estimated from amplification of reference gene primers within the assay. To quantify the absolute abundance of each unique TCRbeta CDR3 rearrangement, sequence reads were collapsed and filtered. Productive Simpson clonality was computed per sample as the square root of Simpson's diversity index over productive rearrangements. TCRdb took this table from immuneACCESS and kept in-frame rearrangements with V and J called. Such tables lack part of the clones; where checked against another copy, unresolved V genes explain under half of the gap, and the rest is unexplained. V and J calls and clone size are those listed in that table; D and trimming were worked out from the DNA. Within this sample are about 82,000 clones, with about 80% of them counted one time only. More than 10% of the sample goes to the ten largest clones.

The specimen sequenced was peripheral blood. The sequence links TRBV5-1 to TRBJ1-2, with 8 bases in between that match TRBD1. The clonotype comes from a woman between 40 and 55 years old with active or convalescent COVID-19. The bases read TGCGCCAGCAGCTCTCCGGACAGGGAAGGCTACGGCTACACCTTC. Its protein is CASSSPDREGYGYTF.